The next 23 T cell receptor beta chains were all read from a single sample in a study of CD8 T cells in ankylosing spondylitis. The study's findings and limits: A TCR beta motif of several highly homologous variants seemed to mark ankylosing spondylitis blood.

From the 5' RACE reads, TCRdb called clonotypes with MiXCR, one entry per CDR3 protein. The data show hundreds of thousands of distinct CDR3 sequences, with over 9.5% seen just once and almost 7% held by the top ten. No antigens are known for them. The sequencing input was blood, either unsorted or a sorted T cell fraction (not recorded which). Source of these receptors: a male donor with ankylosing spondylitis.

This clonotype was detected many times. The J gene is TRBJ2-3, the V gene TRBV7-2; the D gene is possibly TRBD2 (6 bases). Trimming removed 4 bases at V and 9 bases at J, with 17 bases between. CDR1 SGHTA and CDR2 FQGNSA come from the germline V gene. This CDR3 region has 14 residues. Here the CDR3 reads CASSSPALRETQYF. CDR3 sequence (DNA): TGTGCCAGCAGCTCTCCCGCCCTCCGGGAGACGCAGTATTTT.

This clonotype was detected once. One base away lies a much larger clone, so this may be a sequencing read error. CDR3 region: CASGPGLATDMQYF. The CDR3 DNA reads TGTGCCAGTGGCCCGGGACTAGCTACAGATATGCAGTATTTT. The chain joins TRBV12-3 or TRBV12-4 to TRBJ2-3; 9 bases agree with TRBD2. The CDR3 has 14 amino acids.

This clonotype was detected only a few times. The chain employs TRBV18 and TRBJ1-1; D gene unclear. Between the trimmed V and J ends, which lost 2 bases and 2 bases, there was a span of 15 bases. Germline values: CDR1 KGHSH, CDR2 LQKENI. This CDR3 region has 16 residues. The CDR3 loop reads CASSPTSAVGNTEAFF. The CDR3 DNA follows: TGTGCCAGCTCACCAACTTCGGCAGTGGGTAACACTGAAGCTTTCTTT.

The chain combines TRBV2 with TRBJ1-5; D not certain. This CDR3 has 14 amino acids. V was trimmed by 5 bases and J by 1 base, leaving 9 bases between them. The V gene's germline CDR1 is SNHLY and CDR2 FYNNEI. This CDR3 is CASSHGGSNQPQHF. In nucleotides, the CDR3 is TGTGCCAGCAGTCACGGAGGGAGCAATCAGCCCCAGCATTTT.

This clonotype was observed a handful of times. The rearrangement joins TRBV19 to TRBJ2-1; no firm D call. V lost 0 bases and J 12 bases, leaving 9 bases between the germline ends. The CDR3 is 12 amino acids. Looked up from germline, CDR1 is LNHDA and CDR2 is SQIVND (reference sequence). CDR3 loop: CASSIEARGQFF. The CDR3 DNA reads as TGTGCCAGTAGTATAGAAGCTCGTGGGCAGTTCTTC.

The genes are TRBV29-1 and TRBJ1-2; TRBD1 matches 7 bases. With V trimmed by 1 base and J by 5 bases, 4 bases remained unmatched. From germline, CDR1 is SQVTM and CDR2 ANQGSEA. The CDR3 is made up of 13 amino acids. The CDR3 DNA sequence: TGCAGCGTTGAAGTCCAGGGGGGTTATGGCTACACCTTC. The encoded protein is CSVEVQGGYGYTF.

This clonotype was found many times. The CDR3: CSVEAVQGAAGYTF. CDR3 in DNA: TGCAGCGTTGAAGCGGTACAGGGTGCAGCTGGCTACACCTTC. The chain employs TRBV29-1 and TRBJ1-2; the D gene is possibly TRBD1 (6 bases). CDR3 length equals 14 residues. From germline, CDR1 is SQVTM and CDR2 ANQGSEA. The V gene lost 1 base and the J gene lost 7 bases, with 16 bases spanning the gap. Filled out from reference TRBV29-1 and TRBJ1-2, the complete variable domain reads SAVISQKPSRDICQRGTSLTIQCQVDSQVTMMFWYRQQPGQSLTLIATANQGSEATYESGFVIDKFPISRPNLTFSTLTVSNMSPEDSSIYLCSVEAVQGAAGYTFGSGTRLTVV.

This clonotype was seen a few times. J is TRBJ1-2 and V is TRBV7-9, with D maybe TRBD1 (5 bases). This CDR3 is 14 amino acids long. The germline CDR1 and CDR2 sequences are SEHNR and FQNEAQ (reference sequence). V was shortened by 5 bases and J by 7 bases, with 17 bases between the two germline ends. The CDR3 DNA sequence: TGTGCCAGCAGCCGCCCTCAAGGGACGGGTGGCTACACCTTC. It yields the protein CASSRPQGTGGYTF.

The gene calls are TRBV20-1 and TRBJ1-2; no clear D. This CDR3 is 14 amino acids long. Germline V gene lookup returns CDR1 DFQATT and CDR2 SNEGSKA (reference sequence). The V gene lost 6 bases and the J gene lost 8 bases, with 22 bases spanning the gap. CDR3 bases: TGCAGTGCCATCGGAACAAGATCTTATAGCGGCTACACCTTC. The encoded protein is CSAIGTRSYSGYTF.

There are a few counts of this clonotype. The gene calls are TRBV12-3 or TRBV12-4 and TRBJ2-1; D is unresolved. The V end lost 6 bases, the J end lost 5 bases, and 20 bases lay between the germline ends. The CDR3 consists of 16 residues. The CDR3 here is CASRPRLTVVNNEQFF. The CDR3 nucleotides are TGTGCCAGCAGACCCCGTCTAACAGTAGTCAACAATGAGCAGTTCTTC.

This clonotype has a count of ten or more. This chain joins TRBV6-5 and TRBJ2-4; 7 bases map to TRBD2. Trimming removed 0 bases from V and 6 bases from J; junction bases left unmatched: 5. CDR1 and CDR2 from the germline V gene are MNHEY and SVGAGI. The CDR3 loop spans 15 amino acids. CDR3: CASSYSAGAGNIQYF. The DNA for the CDR3 is TGTGCCAGCAGTTACTCGGCGGGAGCGGGAAACATTCAGTACTTC.

The sample holds many counts of this clonotype. This chain joins TRBV5-6 and TRBJ2-1; D may be TRBD1 (5 bases). Germline CDR1 and CDR2: SGHDT and YYEEEE. The CDR3 loop spans 14 amino acids. Between the trimmed V and J ends, which lost 4 bases and 6 bases, there was a span of 14 bases. The CDR3 DNA reads as TGTGCCAGCAGCCTGGGGCCTAACCTCAATGAGCAGTTCTTC. Encoded protein: CASSLGPNLNEQFF.

This clonotype was observed at least ten times. This chain connects TRBV12-3 or TRBV12-4 to TRBJ1-2; TRBD1 is a possible D gene (6 bases). The CDR3 spans 15 residues. Trimming removed 2 bases at V and 1 base at J, with 11 bases between. CDR3 DNA sequence: TGTGCCAGCAGTTTACTGCAGGGGATTAACTATGGCTACACCTTC. It translates to CASSLLQGINYGYTF.

V and J are TRBV18 and TRBJ1-5, with TRBD1 matching 10 bases. Germline CDR1 KGHSH, CDR2 LQKENI. The junction had 6 bases not matched to a gene; V was cut back by 2 bases and J by 2 bases. There are 17 residues in the CDR3. The chain's CDR3 is CASSPGLTGGGNQPQHF. The CDR3 coding sequence is TGTGCCAGCTCACCAGGCCTGACAGGGGGCGGCAATCAGCCCCAGCATTTT. Full variable domain (missing parts from reference TRBV18 and TRBJ1-5): NAGVMQNPRHLVRRRGQEARLRCSPMKGHSHVYWYRQLPEEGLKFMVYLQKENIIDESGMPKERFSAEFPKEGPSILRIQQVVRGDSAAYFCASSPGLTGGGNQPQHFGDGTRLSIL.

This chain links TRBV18 with TRBJ2-7; D is unresolved. The V gene lost 2 bases and the J gene lost 1 base, with 9 bases spanning the gap. In germline, CDR1 is KGHSH, CDR2 LQKENI. The CDR3 is 14 amino acids. The CDR3 DNA sequence: TGTGCCAGCTCACCATCCCTAGAGTCCTACGAGCAGTACTTC. It yields the protein CASSPSLESYEQYF.

CDR3 amino acids: CASSALGGGPLAEHRGYNEQFF. The CDR3 DNA is TGTGCCAGCAGCGCCCTGGGTGGGGGGCCACTAGCGGAACACCGGGGTTACAATGAGCAGTTCTTC. The J gene is TRBJ2-1, the V gene TRBV7-2; TRBD2 aligns across 8 bases. J lost 4 bases, V lost 5 bases, and 28 bases had no gene match. Germline values: CDR1 SGHTA, CDR2 FQGNSA. The CDR3 is made up of 22 amino acids.

The table lists this clonotype with a count of one. The chain is built from TRBV10-3 and TRBJ2-1; D is ambiguous. This CDR3 contains 16 residues. V was trimmed by 0 bases and J by 0 bases, leaving 9 bases between them. Germline values: CDR1 ENHRY, CDR2 SYGVKD. Here the CDR3 DNA reads TGTGCCATCAGTGAGTCTTGGGGAAGCTCCTACAATGAGCAGTTCTTC. It is translated as CAISESWGSSYNEQFF.

V and J are TRBV7-2 and TRBJ2-1; D possibly corresponds to TRBD2 (6 bases). Trimming pared 4 bases from V and 2 bases from J, leaving 12 bases between. Germline CDR1 is SGHTA and CDR2 is FQGNSA. The CDR3 runs to 15 residues. The CDR3 DNA follows: TGTGCCAGCAGCTCAGAGGGACTCACCTACAATGAGCAGTTCTTC. Translation gives CASSSEGLTYNEQFF.

In this sample, this clonotype turned up a few times. This chain connects TRBV7-4 to TRBJ2-7; TRBD1 is a possible D gene (6 bases). V shed 3 bases and J shed 7 bases, with 22 bases lying between them. The CDR3 loop spans 16 amino acids. Per the germline V gene, CDR1 is SGHVT and CDR2 is SQSDAQ. CDR3: CASSFYQQGRGWEQYV. As DNA, the CDR3 is TGTGCCAGCAGCTTTTATCAACAGGGCCGAGGGTGGGAGCAGTACGTC.

The chain combines TRBV20-1 with TRBJ2-1, with TRBD1 as a possible D gene (6 bases). This CDR3 region has 14 residues. V gave up 0 bases and J gave up 3 bases, with 9 bases separating them. Germline V gives CDR1 DFQATT, CDR2 SNEGSKA (reference sequence). The CDR3 DNA follows: TGCAGTGCTAGAGAGGGACATAACTACAATGAGCAGTTCTTC. Protein: CSAREGHNYNEQFF.

The CDR3 coding sequence is TGTGCCAGCAGCCAAGTATCCGGGAGCAATGAGCAGTTCTTC. Translated, it gives CASSQVSGSNEQFF. The genes are TRBV3-1 and TRBJ2-1; D possibly corresponds to TRBD2 (6 bases). This CDR3 spans 14 amino acids. V shed 1 base and J shed 6 bases, with 10 bases lying between them. Germline V gene lookup returns CDR1 LGHDT and CDR2 YNNKEL (reference sequence).

This clonotype was counted at least ten times. J is TRBJ2-5 and V is TRBV2, with TRBD2 matching 13 bases. The CDR3 sequence is 15 residues long. J gave up 5 bases and V 4 bases, and 4 bases lay outside the gene matches. CDR1 is SNHLY and CDR2 is FYNNEI in the germline V gene. CDR3 sequence (DNA): TGTGCCAGCAGTGGGACTAGCGGGAGCAGGGAGACCCAGTACTTC. It codes for CASSGTSGSRETQYF.

This clonotype came up many times. The chain recombines TRBV12-3 or TRBV12-4 with TRBJ2-2; 8 bases line up with TRBD2. V shed 7 bases, J shed 4 bases, and the junction held 2 bases outside the gene matches. The CDR3 is 13 amino acids. CDR3 DNA sequence: TGTGCCAGCATCCGGGGGGGCACCGGGGAGCTGTTTTTT. As protein: CASIRGGTGELFF.